Shown below are 11 T cell receptor beta chains from a single sample sequenced in a study of PD-L1 blockade in urothelial cancer. The protocol was immunoSEQ multiplex PCR, while the TCRdb copy is restricted to in-frame clones and leaves out a portion. Among tens of thousands of clones listed, 85% to 90% were seen once. The time point here: pretreatment peripheral blood. Specimen: PBMCs, collected around atezolizumab (anti-PD-L1) treatment. The receptors come from a man aged 65 to 79 with urothelial cancer.

The V gene is TRBV4-2, the J gene TRBJ2-7, with 15 bases lining up with TRBD2. Per the germline V gene, CDR1 is LGHNA and CDR2 is YNFKEQ. The CDR3 is 18 amino acids. V lost 3 bases and J lost 4; bases outside the gene matches: 10. This CDR3 reads CASSQAGLAGGPNYEQYF. The DNA for the CDR3 is TGTGCCAGCAGCCAGGCAGGACTAGCGGGAGGGCCAAATTACGAGCAGTACTTC.

This rearrangement joins TRBV5-1 to TRBJ2-5; D not certain. This CDR3 comprises 15 residues. CDR1 and CDR2 (germline): SGHRS, YFSETQ. Deletions cut 4 bases from V and 1 base from J, with 14 bases between. CDR3 bases: TGCGCCAGCAGCCAGGATGGAACAGTCCAAGAGACCCAGTACTTC. It encodes CASSQDGTVQETQYF. The whole variable domain, filled in from reference TRBV5-1 and TRBJ2-5, reads KAGVTQTPRYLIKTRGQQVTLSCSPISGHRSVSWYQQTPGQGLQFLFEYFSETQRNKGNFPGRFSGRQFSNSRSEMNVSTLELGDSALYLCASSQDGTVQETQYFGPGTRLLVL.

The CDR3 reads CASSFTGTGDSGELFF. The CDR3 DNA is TGCGCCAGCAGCTTTACCGGGACAGGGGATTCCGGGGAGCTGTTTTTT. The gene calls are TRBV5-1 and TRBJ2-2; 10 nucleotides agree with TRBD1. Germline V gene data show CDR1 as SGHRS and CDR2 as YFSETQ. Losses at the gene ends were 2 bases for V and 6 bases for J; bases not matched to a gene: 7. The CDR3 loop spans 16 amino acids. Looking up the rest from reference TRBV5-1 and TRBJ2-2 gives the full variable domain: KAGVTQTPRYLIKTRGQQVTLSCSPISGHRSVSWYQQTPGQGLQFLFEYFSETQRNKGNFPGRFSGRQFSNSRSEMNVSTLELGDSALYLCASSFTGTGDSGELFFGEGSRLTVL.

This clone appeared once. V and J are TRBV28 and TRBJ1-3; D may be TRBD1 (5 bases). The germline CDR1 and CDR2 sequences are MDHEN and SYDVKM. The CDR3 is 15 amino acids. Trimming took off 6 bases at V and 0 bases at J, with 12 bases between the two ends. The CDR3 sequence: CASSRSGGSGNTIYF. DNA for the CDR3: TGTGCCAGCAGCCGGTCCGGGGGCTCTGGAAACACCATATATTTT. Looking up the rest from reference TRBV28 and TRBJ1-3 gives the full variable domain: DVKVTQSSRYLVKRTGEKVFLECVQDMDHENMFWYRQDPGLGLRLIYFSYDVKMKEKGDIPEGYSVSREKKERFSLILESASTNQTSMYLCASSRSGGSGNTIYFGEGSWLTVV.

The V and J genes are TRBV18 and TRBJ2-3, with 8 bases aligning to TRBD1. The J segment lost 7 bases and the V segment lost 4 bases, leaving 7 bases of the junction unmatched. Germline V CDR1 and CDR2: KGHSH, LQKENI. The CDR3 sequence is 14 residues long. CDR3 DNA: TGTGCCAGCTCACGCGCGACAGGGGTAAATACGCAGTATTTT. As protein: CASSRATGVNTQYF.

The chain employs TRBV10-3 and TRBJ2-1, with 8 bases fitting TRBD2. CDR1 and CDR2 from the germline V gene are ENHRY and SYGVKD. This CDR3 has 15 residues. Unmatched junction bases numbered 10, after V lost 6 bases and J lost 6 bases. The CDR3 sequence: CAISLSGNRGNEQFF. In DNA form, the CDR3 reads TGTGCCATCAGCCTTAGCGGGAACCGCGGCAATGAGCAGTTCTTC.

The table lists this clone with a count of one. The V call is TRBV10-3, the J call TRBJ2-5; weak D call: TRBD1 (5 bases). The CDR3 has 15 residues. Trimming shortened V by 3 bases and J by 3 bases, and 14 bases separated the two germline ends. Germline V gives CDR1 ENHRY, CDR2 SYGVKD. CDR3 DNA: TGTGCCATCAGTGACCCAGGGCGAGTAAAAGAGACCCAGTACTTC. Its protein is CAISDPGRVKETQYF.

The chain employs TRBV28 and TRBJ2-3; a possible D gene is TRBD2 (7 bases). V lost 4 bases to trimming and J lost 0 bases, with 17 bases between them. The germline V gene encodes CDR1 MDHEN and CDR2 SYDVKM. CDR3 size: 17 residues. CDR3 coding DNA: TGTGCCAGCAGTTACCCGGGGGGCCGTGCTAGCACAGATACGCAGTATTTT. Its translation: CASSYPGGRASTDTQYF.

Here the CDR3 reads CASSESGREFYEQYF. The CDR3 coding sequence is TGCGCCAGCAGTGAGTCGGGGCGGGAGTTCTACGAGCAGTACTTC. The chain is built from TRBV10-2 and TRBJ2-7, with TRBD2 matching over 7 bases. Germline V gene data show CDR1 as WSHSY and CDR2 as SAAADI. V was clipped by 0 bases and J by 3 bases; unmatched bases: 5. The CDR3 consists of 15 residues.

The rearrangement uses TRBV6-1 and TRBJ1-2; D is possibly TRBD1 (5 bases). The CDR3 totals 13 residues. V was pared by 4 bases and J by 3 bases, with 9 bases between. Germline assignment: CDR1 MNHNS and CDR2 SASEGT. The DNA of the CDR3 is TGTGCCAGCAGTGTGGGGCAGGACTATGGCTACACCTTC. It yields the protein CASSVGQDYGYTF.

This clone was found once. V is TRBV5-4 and J is TRBJ2-1; 12 bases are a match to TRBD2. CDR3 length equals 17 residues. Germline CDR1 reads SGHNT; CDR2 reads YYREEE (reference sequence). The V gene end was trimmed by 2 bases and the J gene end by 8 bases; junction bases not matched to a gene: 11. The CDR3 nucleotides read TGTGCCAGCAGCTTTAAGGGACTAGCGGGTTATGCCGATGAGCAGTTCTTC. It specifies CASSFKGLAGYADEQFF.